This T cell receptor beta chain was retrieved from a study of blood T cell repertoires in COVID-19. V lost 2 bases and J lost 0, with 5 bases in between. Looked up from germline, CDR1 is MNHEY and CDR2 is SVGAGI. This CDR3 contains 14 residues. Per the original methods: It was from reference gene primer amplification that nucleated cell counts were estimated. Assay used: immunoSEQ multiplex PCR; TCRdb lists only in-frame clones, some missing. V, J and clone size are taken as reported in that table, and D and trimming were inferred from the DNA itself. In the table there are a few hundred thousand clones, more than 75% of which are singletons.

Material: PBMCs or T cells enriched from blood (not recorded which). The sequence was obtained from a woman in her twenties or thirties who had recovered from COVID-19. V usage is TRBV6-5 and J usage is TRBJ1-3; D is unresolved. The CDR3 loop is CASSYTYSGNTIYF. DNA for the CDR3: TGTGCCAGCAGTTACACCTACTCTGGAAACACCATATATTTT.